This T cell receptor beta chain is drawn from a study of human versus mouse CDR3 diversity and MHC coevolution. About the research overall: immunoSEQ was reported to reach one in 200,000 T cells sensitivity.

General observations from the study: Clonal inequality was lowest in most of the three human donors.

The ends were cut back, 5 bases at V and 5 bases at J, with 12 bases in the middle. The length of the CDR3 is 13 residues. Germline assignment: CDR1 SNHLY and CDR2 FYNNEI. Note on this clone: Its matching antigen is unknown.

TCRdb's table, derived via immunoSEQ multiplex PCR, lists solely in-frame clones and lacks some. The sample yields roughly 86,000 clones, 93% seen once. This TCR derives from a person aged 30 to 69 in good health. Sequenced: naive CD4+ T cells from blood. Subset meaning: CD45RO-negative CD62L-positive naive CD4 T cells. The chain couples TRBV2 to TRBJ1-1, with D perhaps matching TRBD1 (6 bases). CDR3 amino acids: CASSYREGTEAFF. CDR3 sequence (DNA): TGTGCCAGCAGTTACAGGGAGGGAACTGAAGCTTTCTTT.